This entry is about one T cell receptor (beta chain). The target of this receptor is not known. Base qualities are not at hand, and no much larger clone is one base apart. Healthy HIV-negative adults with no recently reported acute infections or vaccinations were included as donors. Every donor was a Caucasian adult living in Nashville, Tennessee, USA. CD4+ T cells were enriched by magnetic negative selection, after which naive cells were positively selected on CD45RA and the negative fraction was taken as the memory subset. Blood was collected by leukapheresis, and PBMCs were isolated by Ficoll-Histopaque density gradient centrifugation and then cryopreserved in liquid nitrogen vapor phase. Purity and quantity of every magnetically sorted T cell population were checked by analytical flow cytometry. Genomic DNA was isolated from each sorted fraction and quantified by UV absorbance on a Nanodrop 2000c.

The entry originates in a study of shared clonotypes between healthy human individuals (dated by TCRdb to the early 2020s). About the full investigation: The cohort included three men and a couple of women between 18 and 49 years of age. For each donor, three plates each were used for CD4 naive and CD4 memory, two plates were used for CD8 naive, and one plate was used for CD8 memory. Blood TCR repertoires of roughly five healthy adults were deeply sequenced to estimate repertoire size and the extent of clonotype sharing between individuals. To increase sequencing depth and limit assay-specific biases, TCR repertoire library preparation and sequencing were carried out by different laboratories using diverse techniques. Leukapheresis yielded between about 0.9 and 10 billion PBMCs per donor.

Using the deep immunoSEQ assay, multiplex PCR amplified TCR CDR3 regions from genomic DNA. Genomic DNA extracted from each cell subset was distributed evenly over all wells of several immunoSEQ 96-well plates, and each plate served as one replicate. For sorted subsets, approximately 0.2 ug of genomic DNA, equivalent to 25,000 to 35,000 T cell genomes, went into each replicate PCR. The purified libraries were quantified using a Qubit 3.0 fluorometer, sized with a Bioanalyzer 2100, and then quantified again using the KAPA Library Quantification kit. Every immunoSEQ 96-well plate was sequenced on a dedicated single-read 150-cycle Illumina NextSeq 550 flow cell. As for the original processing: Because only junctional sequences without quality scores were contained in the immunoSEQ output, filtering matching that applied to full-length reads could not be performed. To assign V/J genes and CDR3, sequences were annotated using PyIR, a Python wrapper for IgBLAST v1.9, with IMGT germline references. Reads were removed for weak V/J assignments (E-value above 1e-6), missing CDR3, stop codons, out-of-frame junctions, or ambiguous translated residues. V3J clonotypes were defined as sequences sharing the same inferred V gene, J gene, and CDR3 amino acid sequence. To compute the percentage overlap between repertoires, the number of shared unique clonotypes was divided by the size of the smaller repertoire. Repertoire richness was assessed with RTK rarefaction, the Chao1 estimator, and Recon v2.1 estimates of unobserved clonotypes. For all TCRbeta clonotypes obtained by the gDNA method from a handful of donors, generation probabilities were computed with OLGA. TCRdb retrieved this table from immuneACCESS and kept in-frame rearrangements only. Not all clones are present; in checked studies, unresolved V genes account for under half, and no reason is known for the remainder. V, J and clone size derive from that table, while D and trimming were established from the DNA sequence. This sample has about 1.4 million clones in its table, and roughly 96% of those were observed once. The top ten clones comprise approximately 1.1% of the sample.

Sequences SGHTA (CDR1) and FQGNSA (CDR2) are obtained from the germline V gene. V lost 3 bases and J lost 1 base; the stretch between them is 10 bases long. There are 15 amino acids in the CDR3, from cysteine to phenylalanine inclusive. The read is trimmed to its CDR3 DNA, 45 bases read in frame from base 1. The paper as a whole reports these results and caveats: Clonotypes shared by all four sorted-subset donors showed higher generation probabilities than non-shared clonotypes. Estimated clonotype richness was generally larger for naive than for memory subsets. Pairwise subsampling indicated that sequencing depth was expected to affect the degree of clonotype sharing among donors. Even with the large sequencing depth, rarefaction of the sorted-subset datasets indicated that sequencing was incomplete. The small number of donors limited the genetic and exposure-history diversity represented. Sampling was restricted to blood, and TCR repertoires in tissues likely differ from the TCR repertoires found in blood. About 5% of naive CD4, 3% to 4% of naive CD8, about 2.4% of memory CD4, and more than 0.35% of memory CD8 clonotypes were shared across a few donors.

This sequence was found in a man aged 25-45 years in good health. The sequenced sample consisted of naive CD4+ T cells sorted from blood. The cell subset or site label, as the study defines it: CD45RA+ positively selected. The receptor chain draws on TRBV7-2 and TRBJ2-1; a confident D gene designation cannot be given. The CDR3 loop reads CASSLFFESYNEQFF. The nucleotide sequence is TGTGCCAGCAGCTTGTTTTTTGAATCCTACAATGAGCAGTTCTTC.